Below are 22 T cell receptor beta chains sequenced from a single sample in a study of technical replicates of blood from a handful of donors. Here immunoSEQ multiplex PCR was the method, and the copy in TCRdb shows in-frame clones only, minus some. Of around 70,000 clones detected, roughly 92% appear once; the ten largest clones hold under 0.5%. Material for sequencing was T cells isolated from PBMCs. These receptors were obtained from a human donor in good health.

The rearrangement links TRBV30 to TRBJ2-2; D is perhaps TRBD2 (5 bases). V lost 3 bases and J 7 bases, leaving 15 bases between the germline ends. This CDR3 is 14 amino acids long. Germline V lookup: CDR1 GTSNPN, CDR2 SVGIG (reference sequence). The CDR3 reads CAWSETTSGGELFF. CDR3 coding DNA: TGTGCCTGGAGCGAGACTACCTCAGGCGGGGAGCTGTTTTTT.

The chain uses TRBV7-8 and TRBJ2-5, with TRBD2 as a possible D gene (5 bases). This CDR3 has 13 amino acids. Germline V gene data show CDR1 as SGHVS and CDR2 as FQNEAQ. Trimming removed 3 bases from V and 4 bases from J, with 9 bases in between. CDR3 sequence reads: CASSFSVGETQYF. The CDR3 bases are TGTGCCAGCAGCTTTAGCGTGGGAGAGACCCAGTACTTC. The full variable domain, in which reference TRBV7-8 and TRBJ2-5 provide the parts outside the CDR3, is GAGVSQSPRYKVAKRGQDVALRCDPISGHVSLFWYQQALGQGPEFLTYFQNEAQLDKSGLPSDRFFAERPEGSVSTLKIQRTQQEDSAVYLCASSFSVGETQYFGPGTRLLVL.

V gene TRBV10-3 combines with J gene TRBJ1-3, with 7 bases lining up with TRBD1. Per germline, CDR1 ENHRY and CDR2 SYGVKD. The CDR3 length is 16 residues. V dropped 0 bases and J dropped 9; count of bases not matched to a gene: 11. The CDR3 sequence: CAISESRDQGGSTIYF. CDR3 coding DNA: TGTGCCATCAGTGAGTCGAGGGACCAAGGGGGCAGCACCATATATTTT.

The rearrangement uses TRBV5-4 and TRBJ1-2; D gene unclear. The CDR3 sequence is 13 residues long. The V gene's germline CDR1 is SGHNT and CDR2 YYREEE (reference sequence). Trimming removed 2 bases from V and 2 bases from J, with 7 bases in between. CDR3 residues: CASSFNGNYGYTF. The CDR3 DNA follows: TGTGCCAGCAGCTTCAACGGGAACTATGGCTACACCTTC.

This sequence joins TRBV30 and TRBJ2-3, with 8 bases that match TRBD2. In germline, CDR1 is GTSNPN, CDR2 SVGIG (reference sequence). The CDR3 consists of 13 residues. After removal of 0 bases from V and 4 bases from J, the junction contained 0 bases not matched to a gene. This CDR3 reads CAWSVGRADTQYF. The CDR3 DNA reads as TGTGCCTGGAGTGTCGGGAGGGCAGATACGCAGTATTTT.

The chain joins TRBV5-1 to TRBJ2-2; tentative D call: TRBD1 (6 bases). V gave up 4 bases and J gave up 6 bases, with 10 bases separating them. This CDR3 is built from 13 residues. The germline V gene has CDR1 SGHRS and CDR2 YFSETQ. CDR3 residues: CASSRDRPGELFF. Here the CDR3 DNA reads TGCGCCAGCAGCAGAGACAGGCCCGGGGAGCTGTTTTTT.

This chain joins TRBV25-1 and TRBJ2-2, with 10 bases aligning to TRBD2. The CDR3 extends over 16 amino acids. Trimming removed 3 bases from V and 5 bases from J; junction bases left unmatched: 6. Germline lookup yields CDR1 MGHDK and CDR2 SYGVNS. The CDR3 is CASSDPGLALTGELFF. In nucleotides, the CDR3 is TGTGCCAGCAGTGATCCGGGACTAGCGTTAACCGGGGAGCTGTTTTTT.

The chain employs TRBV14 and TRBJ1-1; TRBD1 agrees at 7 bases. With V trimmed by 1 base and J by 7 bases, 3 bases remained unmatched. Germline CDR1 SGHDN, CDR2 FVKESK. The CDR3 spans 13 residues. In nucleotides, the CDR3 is TGTGCCAGCAGCCAAGGTCCAGGGGGTGAAGCTTTCTTT. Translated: CASSQGPGGEAFF.

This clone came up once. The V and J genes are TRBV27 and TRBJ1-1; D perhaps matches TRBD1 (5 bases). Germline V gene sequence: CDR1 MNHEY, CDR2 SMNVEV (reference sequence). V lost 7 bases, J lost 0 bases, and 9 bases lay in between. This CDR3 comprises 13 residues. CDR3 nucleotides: TGTGCCAGCAAAGGACATCTGAACACTGAAGCTTTCTTT. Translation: CASKGHLNTEAFF.

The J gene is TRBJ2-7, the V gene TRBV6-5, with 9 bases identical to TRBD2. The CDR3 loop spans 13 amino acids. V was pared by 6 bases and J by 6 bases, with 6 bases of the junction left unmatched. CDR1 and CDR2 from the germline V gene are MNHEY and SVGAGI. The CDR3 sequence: CASRNSGSSEQYF. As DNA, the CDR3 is TGTGCCAGCAGGAATAGCGGGAGTAGCGAGCAGTACTTC.

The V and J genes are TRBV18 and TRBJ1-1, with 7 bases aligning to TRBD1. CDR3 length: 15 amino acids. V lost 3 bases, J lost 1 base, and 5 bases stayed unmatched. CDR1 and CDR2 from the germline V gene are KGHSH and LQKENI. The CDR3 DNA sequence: TGTGCCAGCTCACCCGCTCGGACAGGGAACACTGAAGCTTTCTTT. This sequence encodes CASSPARTGNTEAFF.

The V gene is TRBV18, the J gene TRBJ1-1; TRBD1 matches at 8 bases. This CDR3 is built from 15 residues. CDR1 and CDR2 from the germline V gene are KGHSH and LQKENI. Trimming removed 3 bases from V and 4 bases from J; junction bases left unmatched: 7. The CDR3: CASSPGDRGGTEAFF. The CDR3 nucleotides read TGTGCCAGCTCACCGGGAGACAGGGGAGGCACTGAAGCTTTCTTT.

CDR3 sequence: CASNPVRLSGNTIYF. CDR3 DNA sequence: TGTGCCAGCAATCCCGTGCGCCTCTCTGGAAACACCATATATTTT. The V gene is TRBV6-1, the J gene TRBJ1-3, with D unclear. The germline CDR1 and CDR2 sequences are MNHNS and SASEGT. The CDR3 length is 15 residues. V lost 7 bases and J lost 0, with 13 bases in between.

DNA of the CDR3: TGTGCCAGCAGCTTAGTCAGGGCCTACAATGAGCAGTTCTTC. Protein: CASSLVRAYNEQFF. This chain joins TRBV11-3 and TRBJ2-1; tentative D call: TRBD1 (5 bases). V was pared by 1 base and J by 2 bases, with 6 bases between. Germline V gives CDR1 SGHNT, CDR2 YENEEA. The CDR3 is 14 residues long.

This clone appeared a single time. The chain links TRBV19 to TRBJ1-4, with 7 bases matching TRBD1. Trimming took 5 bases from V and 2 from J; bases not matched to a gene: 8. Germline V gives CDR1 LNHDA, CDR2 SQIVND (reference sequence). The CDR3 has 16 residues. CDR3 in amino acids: CASSLETGSTNEKLFF. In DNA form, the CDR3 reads TGTGCCAGTAGTTTGGAGACAGGGAGCACTAATGAAAAACTGTTTTTT.

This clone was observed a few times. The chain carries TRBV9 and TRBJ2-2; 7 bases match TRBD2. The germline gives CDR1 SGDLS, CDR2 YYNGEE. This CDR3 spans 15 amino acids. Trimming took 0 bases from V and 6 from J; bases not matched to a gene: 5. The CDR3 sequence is CASSVGGRAPGELFF. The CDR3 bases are TGTGCCAGCAGCGTAGGAGGGAGGGCCCCCGGGGAGCTGTTTTTT.

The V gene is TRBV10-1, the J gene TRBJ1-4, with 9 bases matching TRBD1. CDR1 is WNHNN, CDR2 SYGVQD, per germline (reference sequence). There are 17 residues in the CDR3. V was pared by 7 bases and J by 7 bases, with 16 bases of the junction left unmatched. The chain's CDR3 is CASKTLSGDRVVEKLFF. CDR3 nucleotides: TGCGCCAGCAAGACCCTATCCGGGGACAGGGTTGTTGAAAAACTGTTTTTT.

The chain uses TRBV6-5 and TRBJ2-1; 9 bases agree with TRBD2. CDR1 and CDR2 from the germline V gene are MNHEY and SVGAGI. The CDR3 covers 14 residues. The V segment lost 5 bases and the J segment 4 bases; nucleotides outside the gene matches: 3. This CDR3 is CASSSGRQYNEQFF. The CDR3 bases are TGTGCCAGCAGTAGCGGGAGGCAGTACAATGAGCAGTTCTTC.

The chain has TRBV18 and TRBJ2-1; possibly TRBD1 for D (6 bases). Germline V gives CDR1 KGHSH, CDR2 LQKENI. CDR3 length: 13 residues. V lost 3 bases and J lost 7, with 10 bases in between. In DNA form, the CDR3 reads TGTGCCAGCTCACCGCTACAGGGAAATGAGCAGTTCTTC. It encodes CASSPLQGNEQFF.

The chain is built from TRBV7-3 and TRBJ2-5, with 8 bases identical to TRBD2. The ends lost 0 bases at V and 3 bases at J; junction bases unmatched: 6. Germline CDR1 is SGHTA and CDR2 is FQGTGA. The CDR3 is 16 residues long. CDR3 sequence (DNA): TGTGCCAGCAGCTTAACGTCTAGCGGGCATGAAGAGACCCAGTACTTC. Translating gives CASSLTSSGHEETQYF.

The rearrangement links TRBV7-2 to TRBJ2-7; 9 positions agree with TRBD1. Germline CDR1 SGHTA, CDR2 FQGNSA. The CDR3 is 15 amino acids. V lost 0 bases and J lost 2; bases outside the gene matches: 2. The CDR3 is CASSLANRGPYEQYF. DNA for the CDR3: TGTGCCAGCAGCTTAGCGAACAGGGGGCCCTACGAGCAGTACTTC.

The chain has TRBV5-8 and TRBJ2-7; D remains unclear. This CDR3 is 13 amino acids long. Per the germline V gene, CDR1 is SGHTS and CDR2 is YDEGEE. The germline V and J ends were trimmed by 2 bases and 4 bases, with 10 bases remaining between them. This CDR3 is CASSFSPGYEQYF. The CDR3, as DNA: TGTGCCAGCAGCTTCTCCCCCGGGTACGAGCAGTACTTC.